This is a list of T cell receptor beta chains from one sample in a study of blood T cells in healthy people across ages. TCRdb used MiXCR to reprocess the 5' RACE reads, holding one entry per CDR3 protein. The sample carries 1.4 million to 1.5 million distinct CDR3 sequences, around 39% recorded once. Sequenced input: blood. All receptors come from a woman aged 18-30 years in good health. Each CDR3 is given with its conserved first and last residue. The D gene is left open where the match is weak. The listing skips clone size in some rows; elsewhere it reads once, few, many or a size class.

v_gene: TRBV12-3/TRBV12-4
abundance: few
d_gene: .
j_gene: TRBJ2-7
CDR3aa: CASSFGRSEQYF
CDR3nt: TGTGCCAGCAGTTTTGGCAGGTCCGAGCAGTACTTC

v_gene: TRBV13
abundance: .
d_gene: TRBD2
j_gene: TRBJ2-3
CDR3aa: CASSITSGGANTQYF
CDR3nt: TGTGCCAGCAGCATCACTAGCGGGGGGGCGAATACGCAGTATTTT

v_gene: TRBV3-1
abundance: few
d_gene: .
j_gene: TRBJ2-1
CDR3aa: CASSQSDGWYNEQFF
CDR3nt: TGTGCCAGCAGCCAATCCGACGGGTGGTACAATGAGCAGTTCTTC

v_gene: TRBV24-1
abundance: .
d_gene: .
j_gene: TRBJ2-3
CDR3aa: CATSDLPGSTDTQYF
CDR3nt: TGTGCCACCAGTGATTTGCCAGGGAGCACAGATACGCAGTATTTT

v_gene: TRBV7-2
abundance: few
d_gene: .
j_gene: TRBJ2-1
CDR3aa: CASSLMSGYNEQFF
CDR3nt: TGTGCCAGCAGCTTAATGTCGGGGTACAATGAGCAGTTCTTC

v_gene: TRBV7-2
abundance: few
d_gene: .
j_gene: TRBJ2-1
CDR3aa: CASSLDGTNPREQFF
CDR3nt: TGTGCCAGCAGCTTAGATGGGACCAACCCAAGAGAGCAGTTCTTC

v_gene: TRBV7-2
abundance: few
d_gene: .
j_gene: TRBJ1-2
CDR3aa: CASSPSPTGYGYTF
CDR3nt: TGTGCCAGCAGCCCCTCCCCGACAGGCTATGGCTACACCTTC

v_gene: TRBV7-3
abundance: once
d_gene: TRBD1
j_gene: TRBJ1-1
CDR3aa: CASSLRDRGYTEAFF
CDR3nt: TGTGCCAGCAGCTTAAGGGACAGGGGTTACACTGAAGCTTTCTTT

v_gene: TRBV28
abundance: .
d_gene: .
j_gene: TRBJ1-2
CDR3aa: CASRLRGANYGYTF
CDR3nt: TGTGCCAGCCGCCTTAGGGGGGCCAACTATGGCTACACCTTC

v_gene: TRBV6-1
abundance: few
d_gene: .
j_gene: TRBJ2-5
CDR3aa: CASSEMGEDQETQYF
CDR3nt: TGTGCCAGCAGTGAGATGGGAGAGGACCAAGAGACCCAGTACTTC

v_gene: TRBV7-9
abundance: .
d_gene: TRBD2
j_gene: TRBJ2-7
CDR3aa: CASSPGTSWYNEQYF
CDR3nt: TGTGCCAGCAGTCCCGGGACTAGCTGGTACAATGAGCAGTACTTC

v_gene: TRBV20-1
abundance: .
d_gene: TRBD1
j_gene: TRBJ2-1
CDR3aa: CSAQDRGLSSYNEQFF
CDR3nt: TGCAGTGCTCAGGACAGGGGGCTAAGCTCCTACAATGAGCAGTTCTTC

v_gene: TRBV29-1
abundance: few
d_gene: TRBD1
j_gene: TRBJ1-1
CDR3aa: CSVTGTGGPDTEAFF
CDR3nt: TGCAGCGTGACCGGGACAGGGGGCCCTGACACTGAAGCTTTCTTT

v_gene: TRBV5-1
abundance: few
d_gene: .
j_gene: TRBJ2-7
CDR3aa: CASSLVAGTYYEQYF
CDR3nt: TGCGCCAGCAGCTTGGTGGCAGGGACTTACTACGAGCAGTACTTC

v_gene: TRBV4-1
abundance: many
d_gene: .
j_gene: TRBJ2-7
CDR3aa: CASSPRGGTSYEQYF
CDR3nt: TGCGCCAGCAGCCCCAGGGGCGGGACCTCCTACGAGCAGTACTTC

v_gene: TRBV7-2
abundance: .
d_gene: .
j_gene: TRBJ2-1
CDR3aa: CASILSWGPYNEQFF
CDR3nt: TGTGCCAGCATCCTGAGCTGGGGGCCCTACAATGAGCAGTTCTTC

v_gene: TRBV7-9
abundance: few
d_gene: .
j_gene: TRBJ2-1
CDR3aa: CASTPEGPGEQFF
CDR3nt: TGTGCCAGCACCCCAGAGGGGCCGGGTGAGCAGTTCTTC

v_gene: TRBV7-3
abundance: few
d_gene: TRBD2
j_gene: TRBJ2-1
CDR3aa: CASSLAPPSGMNYNEQFF
CDR3nt: TGTGCCAGCAGCTTAGCACCGCCTAGCGGGATGAACTACAATGAGCAGTTCTTC

v_gene: TRBV29-1
abundance: .
d_gene: TRBD1
j_gene: TRBJ1-1
CDR3aa: CSSTGTGGTEAFF
CDR3nt: TGCAGCTCAACCGGGACAGGGGGCACTGAAGCTTTCTTT

v_gene: TRBV24-1
abundance: .
d_gene: .
j_gene: TRBJ2-3
CDR3aa: CATSDYADTQYF
CDR3nt: TGTGCCACCAGTGATTACGCAGATACGCAGTATTTT

v_gene: TRBV2
abundance: .
d_gene: .
j_gene: TRBJ2-7
CDR3aa: CAGSRVGEQYF
CDR3nt: TGTGCCGGATCTAGGGTTGGCGAGCAGTACTTC

v_gene: TRBV7-9
abundance: .
d_gene: .
j_gene: TRBJ2-5
CDR3aa: CASSLAALGRDEQYF
CDR3nt: TGTGCCAGCAGCTTAGCTGCGCTGGGGCGGGATGAGCAGTACTTC

v_gene: TRBV7-9
abundance: .
d_gene: .
j_gene: TRBJ1-4
CDR3aa: CASSPYSGGGKKLFF
CDR3nt: TGTGCCAGCAGCCCGTATTCAGGAGGAGGTAAAAAACTGTTTTTT

v_gene: TRBV30
abundance: .
d_gene: TRBD1
j_gene: TRBJ1-1
CDR3aa: CAWGTGGRAFF
CDR3nt: TGTGCCTGGGGTACAGGGGGACGAGCTTTCTTT

v_gene: TRBV4-2
abundance: .
d_gene: TRBD1
j_gene: TRBJ1-5
CDR3aa: CASSLAGTESQPQHF
CDR3nt: TGTGCCAGCAGCCTCGCCGGGACAGAGAGTCAGCCCCAGCATTTT

v_gene: TRBV10-1
abundance: .
d_gene: .
j_gene: TRBJ2-3
CDR3aa: CASRGDRFGDTQYF
CDR3nt: TGCGCCAGCAGGGGAGACAGATTCGGAGATACGCAGTATTTT

v_gene: TRBV4-1
abundance: .
d_gene: .
j_gene: TRBJ2-7
CDR3aa: CASNQDPGRNGQYF
CDR3nt: TGCGCCAGCAACCAAGATCCAGGTCGAAACGGGCAGTACTTT

v_gene: TRBV20-1
abundance: .
d_gene: .
j_gene: TRBJ1-1
CDR3aa: CSATTAAEAFF
CDR3nt: TGCAGTGCCACGACAGCTGCTGAAGCTTTCTTT

v_gene: TRBV11-2
abundance: .
d_gene: .
j_gene: TRBJ2-7
CDR3aa: CASSLDPLSSYEQYF
CDR3nt: TGTGCCAGCAGCTTAGATCCTTTGAGCTCCTACGAGCAGTACTTC

v_gene: TRBV5-1
abundance: .
d_gene: TRBD1
j_gene: TRBJ2-7
CDR3aa: CASSLGQGASPFLEQYF
CDR3nt: TGCGCCAGCAGCTTGGGACAGGGGGCTTCCCCCTTCCTCGAGCAGTACTTC

v_gene: TRBV4-1
abundance: .
d_gene: .
j_gene: TRBJ1-1
CDR3aa: CASSPRGAGTEAFF
CDR3nt: TGCGCCAGCAGCCCCAGGGGCGCGGGGACTGAAGCTTTCTTT

v_gene: TRBV20-1
abundance: few
d_gene: TRBD2
j_gene: TRBJ2-1
CDR3aa: CSAGEASGRVRGEQFF
CDR3nt: TGCAGTGCTGGAGAGGCTAGCGGGAGAGTTAGGGGTGAGCAGTTCTTC